The next 22 T cell receptor beta chains were all read from a single sample in a study of identical twins. TCRdb analysed the 5' RACE reads with MiXCR anew, one entry per CDR3 protein. The repertoire consists of under 1 million distinct CDR3 sequences, with about 12% occurring once and the leading ten covering around 1.6%. The sample was also reused in another study, on yellow fever vaccine responses in identical twins.

The source material was PBMCs. The receptors stem from a young woman in good health.

The chain combines TRBV28 with TRBJ2-1; D unclear. V lost 1 base to trimming and J lost 9 bases, with 16 bases between them. Germline V CDR1 and CDR2: MDHEN, SYDVKM. The CDR3 is 15 amino acids. The CDR3 loop reads CASSLSYWPIGEQFF. CDR3 nucleotides: TGTGCCAGCAGTTTATCGTATTGGCCCATCGGTGAGCAGTTCTTC.

This clonotype came up a few times. J is TRBJ2-2 and V is TRBV10-3; D is ambiguous. The CDR3 has 13 residues. Trimming shortened V by 1 base and J by 4 bases, and 4 bases separated the two germline ends. Germline V gene lookup returns CDR1 ENHRY and CDR2 SYGVKD. The CDR3 protein is CAISEFATGELFF. CDR3 nucleotide sequence: TGTGCCATCAGTGAGTTTGCCACCGGGGAGCTGTTTTTT.

The table lists this clonotype with a few counts. This chain joins TRBV6-4 and TRBJ2-6; 12 nucleotides agree with TRBD2. Germline V lookup: CDR1 MRHNA, CDR2 SNTAGT. This CDR3 spans 20 amino acids. V shed 2 bases, J shed 0 bases, and the junction held 8 bases outside the gene matches. The CDR3, as DNA: TGTGCCAGCAGTGACACCCGGACTAGCGGGGCTTACTCTGGGGCCAACGTCCTGACTTTC. Protein: CASSDTRTSGAYSGANVLTF.

This clonotype turned up a few times. The chain recombines TRBV29-1 with TRBJ2-6; 8 positions match TRBD1. The CDR3 loop spans 16 amino acids. Germline CDR1 and CDR2: SQVTM and ANQGSEA. Losses at the gene ends were 6 bases for V and 0 bases for J; bases not matched to a gene: 7. The CDR3 here is CSVTDRDLSGANVLTF. Here the CDR3 DNA reads TGCAGCGTGACGGACAGGGATCTCTCTGGGGCCAACGTCCTGACTTTC.

At least ten counts were recorded for this clonotype. The V call is TRBV20-1, the J call TRBJ1-5; no firm D call. The CDR3 is 15 residues long. CDR1 DFQATT and CDR2 SNEGSKA come from the germline V gene (reference sequence). Between the trimmed V and J ends, which lost 3 bases and 4 bases, there was a span of 16 bases. Here the CDR3 reads CSASQDGRDNQPQHF. The CDR3 nucleotides read TGCAGTGCTAGTCAGGACGGCCGGGATAATCAGCCCCAGCATTTT.

The V gene is TRBV7-6, the J gene TRBJ2-1; 8 bases match TRBD2. Trimming cost V 5 bases and J 9 bases; bases outside gene matches: 9. The CDR3 covers 14 residues. The V gene's germline CDR1 is SGHVS and CDR2 FNYEAQ. The chain's CDR3 is CASSPRTSMSEQFF. In nucleotides, the CDR3 is TGTGCCAGCAGCCCACGGACTAGCATGAGTGAGCAGTTCTTC.

This clonotype has more than one count but fewer than ten. This rearrangement joins TRBV2 to TRBJ1-4; the D is unclear. The germline V gene encodes CDR1 SNHLY and CDR2 FYNNEI. Between the trimmed V and J ends, which lost 9 bases and 4 bases, there was a span of 9 bases. There are 12 residues in the CDR3. CDR3 in amino acids: CASGRFNEKLFF. The CDR3 bases are TGTGCCAGTGGGCGGTTTAATGAAAAACTGTTTTTT.

This clonotype was detected a few times. The chain uses TRBV7-2 and TRBJ2-2; possibly TRBD1 or TRBD2 for D (5 bases each). Germline-derived CDR1 and CDR2 are SGHTA and FQGNSA. Trimming took off 4 bases at V and 5 bases at J, with 14 bases between the two ends. The CDR3 sequence is 15 residues long. Written as DNA, the CDR3 is TGTGCCAGCAGCTCCGGGACGCTAGGGACCGGGGAGCTGTTTTTT. It yields the protein CASSSGTLGTGELFF.

This clonotype was seen repeatedly, ten times or more. The chain couples TRBV9 to TRBJ1-1; possibly TRBD1 for D (5 bases). There are 12 residues in the CDR3. Trimming shortened V by 3 bases and J by 6 bases, and 9 bases separated the two germline ends. Germline V gene sequence: CDR1 SGDLS, CDR2 YYNGEE. The CDR3 DNA is TGTGCCAGCAGCGCCCAGGGTGCTGAAGCTTTCTTT. Amino acids: CASSAQGAEAFF.

This clonotype was counted between two and nine times. This chain links TRBV12-3 or TRBV12-4 with TRBJ1-1; the match to TRBD1 covers 9 bases. This CDR3 has 15 residues. Trimming cost V 5 bases and J 0 bases; bases outside gene matches: 4. The CDR3 DNA follows: TGTGCCAGCAGTGAAACAGGGGGCCTGAACACTGAAGCTTTCTTT. Its protein product is CASSETGGLNTEAFF.

As to this clonotype: A much larger clone lies a single base off, so this may be a read error. V gene TRBV4-2 combines with J gene TRBJ2-2; a possible D gene is TRBD2 (5 bases). CDR3 size: 16 residues. Per germline, CDR1 LGHNA and CDR2 YNFKEQ. This CDR3 is CASSPRVGYNTGELVF. The CDR3 nucleotides read TGTGCCAGCAGCCCCCGTGTGGGGTATAACACCGGGGAGCTGGTTTTT.

This clonotype was counted between two and nine times. The CDR3 coding sequence is TGTGCCATCCCCACCGTCGGGTCAATTGATGTCGCGGCCAAAAACATTCAGTACTTC. This encodes CAIPTVGSIDVAAKNIQYF. J is TRBJ2-4 and V is TRBV10-3; D unclear. The CDR3 is made up of 19 amino acids. Trimming took off 8 bases at V and 1 base at J, with 27 bases between the two ends. From germline, CDR1 is ENHRY and CDR2 SYGVKD.

Only a few counts were recorded for this clonotype. This chain connects TRBV20-1 to TRBJ1-3; TRBD1 aligns across 7 bases. Germline V gene lookup returns CDR1 DFQATT and CDR2 SNEGSKA (reference sequence). The CDR3 covers 18 residues. The junction had 11 bases not matched to a gene; V was cut back by 0 bases and J by 0 bases. CDR3 loop: CSAREGTVSTISGNTIYF. CDR3 bases: TGCAGTGCTAGAGAGGGGACAGTTAGCACAATCTCTGGAAACACCATATATTTT.

In this sample, this clonotype turned up a few times. The chain couples TRBV27 to TRBJ2-3; 10 bases fit TRBD1. The germline CDR1 and CDR2 sequences are MNHEY and SMNVEV (reference sequence). The CDR3 has 16 residues. Losses at the gene ends were 5 bases for V and 2 bases for J; bases not matched to a gene: 7. The CDR3 sequence: CASSNGQGVYTDTQYF. The CDR3 region has the DNA TGTGCCAGCAGTAACGGACAGGGGGTCTACACAGATACGCAGTATTTT.

In its sample, this clonotype was seen many times. V and J are TRBV7-8 and TRBJ2-2, with a weak D call TRBD2 (6 bases). V shed 3 bases and J shed 4 bases, with 9 bases lying between them. The CDR3 covers 14 residues. Looked up from germline, CDR1 is SGHVS and CDR2 is FQNEAQ. The CDR3 coding sequence is TGTGCCAGCAGCTTTCGGGGGTCCACCGGGGAGCTGTTTTTT. Translation: CASSFRGSTGELFF.

This clonotype was recorded at least ten times. The gene calls are TRBV3-1 and TRBJ1-5; D is ambiguous. The CDR3 extends over 12 amino acids. Deletions cut 7 bases from V and 8 bases from J, with 12 bases between. The germline V gene has CDR1 LGHDT and CDR2 YNNKEL (reference sequence). CDR3 amino acids: CASNAPGEPQHF. The CDR3 DNA reads as TGTGCCAGCAACGCCCCTGGGGAGCCCCAGCATTTT. Combining the CDR3 with reference TRBV3-1 and TRBJ1-5 gives the whole variable domain DTAVSQTPKYLVTQMGNDKSIKCEQNLGHDTMYWYKQDSKKFLKIMFSYNNKELIINETVPNRFSPKSPDKAHLNLHINSLELGDSAVYFCASNAPGEPQHFGDGTRLSIL.

This clonotype was picked up a small number of times. The CDR3, as DNA: TGTGCCAGCAGCTTTATAGACAGGGACATTACTGAAGCTTTCTTT. Translation gives CASSFIDRDITEAFF. The chain joins TRBV5-5 to TRBJ1-1, with 7 positions matching TRBD1. Per the germline V gene, CDR1 is SGHKS and CDR2 is YYEKEE (reference sequence). Trimming removed 2 bases from V and 5 bases from J; junction bases left unmatched: 9. There are 15 residues in the CDR3.

This clonotype was detected a few times. V and J are TRBV7-2 and TRBJ2-1, with D uncertain. Germline-derived CDR1 and CDR2 are SGHTA and FQGNSA. The V end lost 5 bases, the J end lost 6 bases, and 11 bases lay between the germline ends. The CDR3 spans 13 residues. CDR3 protein: CASSTKAGNEQFF. CDR3 nucleotides: TGTGCCAGCAGCACGAAGGCCGGCAATGAGCAGTTCTTC. The full variable domain, its missing parts supplied by reference TRBV7-2 and TRBJ2-1, is GAGVSQSPSNKVTEKGKDVELRCDPISGHTALYWYRQSLGQGLEFLIYFQGNSAPDKSGLPSDRFSAERTGGSVSTLTIQRTQQEDSAVYLCASSTKAGNEQFFGPGTRLTVL.

This clonotype was picked up a small number of times. The CDR3 loop reads CASTLGGETDTQYF. CDR3 bases: TGTGCCAGCACCCTAGGCGGGGAGACAGATACGCAGTATTTT. The V call is TRBV6-1, the J call TRBJ2-3; possible D gene TRBD2, 6 bases. The CDR3 is 14 amino acids. Germline lookup yields CDR1 MNHNS and CDR2 SASEGT. V was shortened by 7 bases and J by 3 bases, with 14 bases between the two germline ends.

This clonotype was recorded a few times. V gene TRBV7-9 combines with J gene TRBJ2-1; TRBD2 aligns across 9 bases. CDR1 SEHNR and CDR2 FQNEAQ come from the germline V gene (reference sequence). This CDR3 region has 16 residues. V lost 4 bases, J lost 1 base, and 5 bases stayed unmatched. The CDR3 DNA reads TGTGCCAGCAGCTCCCGGACTAGCGTTTCCTACAATGAGCAGTTCTTC. Translating it yields CASSSRTSVSYNEQFF.

This chain uses TRBV6-5 with TRBJ2-1; possibly TRBD2 for D (6 bases). Trimming stripped 3 bases from V and 7 bases from J, with 16 bases between. The CDR3 totals 15 residues. Germline values: CDR1 MNHEY, CDR2 SVGAGI. The CDR3 here is CASSYGDSRRNEQFF. CDR3 sequence (DNA): TGTGCCAGCAGTTATGGGGACTCTCGTCGGAATGAGCAGTTCTTC.

This clonotype has only a few counts. The CDR3 nucleotides are TGTGCCAGCAGTAGTACAGGGATCCTCGGTCGCTCCTACAATGAGCAGTTCTTC. Its translation: CASSSTGILGRSYNEQFF. V is TRBV28 and J is TRBJ2-1; D is possibly TRBD1 (6 bases). Trimming pared 5 bases from V and 0 bases from J, leaving 20 bases between. CDR1 and CDR2 from the germline V gene are MDHEN and SYDVKM. This CDR3 has 18 amino acids.